Described below is a single T cell receptor beta chain sequence and its context. The antigen it binds to is not known. Base qualities are not provided; no much larger clone lies one nucleotide away. Trimming at the junction amounts to 2 bases on V and 6 bases on J, and the germline ends lie 17 bases apart. Based on the germline V gene, the CDR1 and CDR2 sequences are SQVTM and ANQGSEA. The CDR3 numbers 14 residues from cysteine through phenylalanine. Only the CDR3 DNA stays, 42 bases, in frame from base 1. Donors formed part of the validation cohort, which comprised about 130 subjects and was distinct from the first cohort of some 700 subjects. Libraries were constructed by the immunoSEQ multiplex PCR assay. The authors' pipeline ran thus. To diagnose cytomegalovirus status from the catalog of TCR beta chain sequences, a statistical classification framework was built. This is the immuneACCESS table as TCRdb keeps it, with only in-frame sequences that have V and J called. A part of the clones is gone; compared with another copy, unresolved V genes explain less than half, and the rest is unexplained. Clone size and the V and J calls come from that table; the DNA yielded D and trimming. Recorded for this sample are about 95,000 clones; around 85% of them occurred a single time. The ten largest clones represent 20% to 25% of the sample.

This entry belongs to a study of cytomegalovirus exposure and HLA in healthy donors (dated by TCRdb to about 2017). Looking at the study overall: According to a later analysis, one platform produced both the roughly 110 validation repertoires and the 730 or so repertoires of the first cohort. The study aimed to test whether signatures of past pathogen exposure could be identified by cataloging public T cell receptors. Along with the approximately 700-subject first cohort, a separate validation cohort of around 110 different subjects was used. To predict cytomegalovirus infection status, the study combined high-throughput TCR immunosequencing, statistical association of individual TCRs with disease status, and machine learning.

Overall study results and their limits: A total of 150 or so TCR beta chains were listed by the study as associated with cytomegalovirus. Across donors, most TCR sequences were observed very rarely, whereas some public TCRs were present in many individuals. Of the cluster scores, about 94% were above 0 in a later analysis, which found that TCRs clustered in the first cohort also tended to co-occur in the 120 validation repertoires. In vitro tests confirmed that three of the cytomegalovirus-associated TCR beta chains recognize cytomegalovirus antigens. All 110 or so repertoires were used to score co-occurrence in the validation cohort in a later analysis, because that analysis had no HLA typing for the cohort. Cytomegalovirus status was reported to be diagnosed by the classifier with high specificity and sensitivity in both the original and validation cohorts. The authors suggested that the approach could potentially be generalized to other disease states and immunological phenotypes.

The receptor chain draws on TRBV29-1 and TRBJ2-7; a weak D assignment points to TRBD1 (6 bases agree). The sequencing sample was made of PBMCs. This TCR came from a man younger than 35 in good health and CMV-seropositive. The DNA sequence is given as TGCAGCGTTGAACGGGACAAGTACCTCTCCGAGCAGTACTTC. Translated, it gives CSVERDKYLSEQYF.